This TCR beta chain originates from a study of T cells after yellow fever vaccination. Study conclusions and caveats: Among primary-vaccination clones, most reappeared after the booster, at around 97% for CD4 and 88% for CD8. The CD4 and CD8 compartments had a small share of their clonotypes in common. Researchers cautioned that FACS-sorted repertoires could harbor abundant clonotypes contaminating from the bulk population.

As regards this clonotype: What it binds is unknown. The DNA is omitted, as the CDR3 cannot be located on it reliably, and the CDR3 follows TCRdb's listing.

Production of TCR cDNA was by 5'RACE template switching, which also added a universal primer site and UMIs. TCRdb reprocessed the 5' RACE reads via MiXCR and lists one record per CDR3 protein. The data contain about 99,000 distinct CDR3 sequences, around 5.5% of them singletons. Termini included, the CDR3 measures 18 amino acids. The germline V gene has CDR1 MDHEN and CDR2 SYDVKM. The starting material was CD8+ T cells sorted from PBMCs, obtained 10 days after the yellow fever booster vaccination. The rearrangement links TRBV28 to TRBJ2-3; the DNA was not compared with TRBD1, the D call given in the table. This clonotype was obtained from a man between 18 and 29 years old who received the YFV17D yellow fever vaccine. The CDR3 loop reads CASSFGPGHGISTDTQYF.